This is a list of T cell receptor beta chains from one sample in a study of regulatory and conventional T cells in RAG deficiency. Here immunoSEQ multiplex PCR was the method, and the copy in TCRdb shows in-frame clones only, minus some. The sample shows tens of thousands of clones, approximately 91% of them seen only once. The sample was also reused in another study, on regulatory T cells.

Sequencing used CD8+ T cells sorted from blood. Receptors were obtained from a human donor in good health. Each CDR3 is given with its conserved first and last residue. Each record gives: CDR3 protein, CDR3 DNA, V gene, J gene, D gene, clone size. A D gene is named only where the DNA matches it firmly. Clone size is given for some rows only: seen once, a few or many times, or a class if the clone is expanded.

cdr3_aa: CASSVNDYGYTF; cdr3_nt: TGTGCCAGCAGCGTAAATGACTATGGCTACACCTTC; v_call: TRBV9; j_call: TRBJ1-2; d_call: -; clone_size: -
cdr3_aa: CATSKGDTNYNEQFF; cdr3_nt: TGTGCCACCAGCAAAGGGGACACCAACTACAATGAGCAGTTCTTC; v_call: TRBV15; j_call: TRBJ2-1; d_call: -; clone_size: -
cdr3_aa: CASSIVGGSSYEQYF; cdr3_nt: TGTGCCAGTAGTATTGTGGGGGGGAGCTCCTACGAGCAGTACTTC; v_call: TRBV19; j_call: TRBJ2-7; d_call: TRBD2; clone_size: once
cdr3_aa: CASSESARIGGYTF; cdr3_nt: TGCGCCAGCAGTGAGTCCGCAAGGATCGGTGGCTACACCTTC; v_call: TRBV10-2; j_call: TRBJ1-2; d_call: -; clone_size: -
cdr3_aa: CASRAYEGGGSPLHF; cdr3_nt: TGTGCCAGCAGGGCCTACGAGGGGGGAGGTTCACCCCTCCACTTT; v_call: TRBV27; j_call: TRBJ1-6; d_call: -; clone_size: -
cdr3_aa: CASSLGTWGEKLFF; cdr3_nt: TGTGCCAGCAGCTTAGGGACTTGGGGTGAAAAACTGTTTTTT; v_call: TRBV7-2; j_call: TRBJ1-4; d_call: -; clone_size: -
cdr3_aa: CASRDWTGMTYGYTF; cdr3_nt: TGTGCCAGCAGGGATTGGACAGGGATGACCTATGGCTACACCTTC; v_call: TRBV2; j_call: TRBJ1-2; d_call: TRBD1; clone_size: -
cdr3_aa: CASSYGRRKNTEAFF; cdr3_nt: TGTGCCAGCAGTTACGGCCGCAGGAAGAACACTGAAGCTTTCTTT; v_call: TRBV6-5; j_call: TRBJ1-1; d_call: -; clone_size: -
cdr3_aa: CASSGRGVAYEQYF; cdr3_nt: TGCGCCAGCAGCGGCCGGGGGGTGGCTTACGAGCAGTACTTC; v_call: TRBV5-1; j_call: TRBJ2-7; d_call: TRBD2; clone_size: -
cdr3_aa: CASSLSGAADTQYF; cdr3_nt: TGCGCCAGCAGCTTATCGGGAGCGGCGGATACGCAGTATTTT; v_call: TRBV5-1; j_call: TRBJ2-3; d_call: -; clone_size: -
cdr3_aa: CASSKIRGRDTDTQYF; cdr3_nt: TGTGCCAGTAGTAAAATCAGGGGGCGCGACACAGATACGCAGTATTTT; v_call: TRBV19; j_call: TRBJ2-3; d_call: TRBD1; clone_size: -
cdr3_aa: CASSFGAPVRYQETQYF; cdr3_nt: TGCGCCAGCAGCTTTGGAGCGCCAGTTAGGTACCAAGAGACCCAGTACTTC; v_call: TRBV5-1; j_call: TRBJ2-5; d_call: -; clone_size: -
cdr3_aa: CASSEAVSSYNSPLHF; cdr3_nt: TGTGCCAGCAGTGAGGCGGTGAGCTCCTATAATTCACCCCTCCACTTT; v_call: TRBV2; j_call: TRBJ1-6; d_call: -; clone_size: -
cdr3_aa: CASSLVANTSPLHF; cdr3_nt: TGTGCCAGCAGCTTAGTAGCGAATACTTCACCCCTCCACTTT; v_call: TRBV7-3; j_call: TRBJ1-6; d_call: -; clone_size: -
cdr3_aa: CASSLDRQTANSPLHF; cdr3_nt: TGTGCCAGCAGCTTGGATAGGCAGACAGCTAATTCACCCCTCCACTTT; v_call: TRBV5-4; j_call: TRBJ1-6; d_call: -; clone_size: -
cdr3_aa: CASSGRGPGNSPLHF; cdr3_nt: TGTGCCAGTAGTGGACGCGGGCCAGGAAATTCACCCCTCCACTTT; v_call: TRBV19; j_call: TRBJ1-6; d_call: -; clone_size: -
cdr3_aa: CASSVRSGQKNTEAFF; cdr3_nt: TGTGCCAGCAGCGTTAGATCGGGACAGAAGAACACTGAAGCTTTCTTT; v_call: TRBV7-8; j_call: TRBJ1-1; d_call: TRBD1; clone_size: -
cdr3_aa: CASSDGQGF; cdr3_nt: TGTGCCAGCAGTGACGGACAGGGGTTT; v_call: TRBV25-1; j_call: TRBJ1-1; d_call: TRBD1; clone_size: -
cdr3_aa: CASSLGRSVQETQYF; cdr3_nt: TGTGCCAGCAGCTTAGGTCGCAGCGTACAAGAGACCCAGTACTTC; v_call: TRBV7-3; j_call: TRBJ2-5; d_call: -; clone_size: -
cdr3_aa: CASSLSSLPVSGELFF; cdr3_nt: TGCGCCAGCAGCTTGTCGTCTCTACCCGTGTCCGGGGAGCTGTTTTTT; v_call: TRBV5-1; j_call: TRBJ2-2; d_call: -; clone_size: -
cdr3_aa: CASSSYTSSGEQFF; cdr3_nt: TGTGCCAGCAGCTCATACACTAGTTCCGGTGAGCAGTTCTTC; v_call: TRBV7-8; j_call: TRBJ2-1; d_call: -; clone_size: -
cdr3_aa: CASSSQINTIYF; cdr3_nt: TGTGCCAGCAGCTCTCAGATTAACACCATATATTTT; v_call: TRBV7-9; j_call: TRBJ1-3; d_call: -; clone_size: -
cdr3_aa: CASSVPGTGGVNEQYF; cdr3_nt: TGTGCCAGCTCAGTACCCGGGACAGGGGGTGTCAACGAGCAGTACTTC; v_call: TRBV18; j_call: TRBJ2-7; d_call: TRBD1; clone_size: -
cdr3_aa: CASSLVGGTAYEQYF; cdr3_nt: TGTGCCAGCAGCTTAGTAGGCGGGACAGCCTACGAGCAGTACTTC; v_call: TRBV7-6; j_call: TRBJ2-7; d_call: -; clone_size: -
cdr3_aa: CASSPAGILLFHTQYF; cdr3_nt: TGCGCCAGCAGTCCAGCAGGGATTCTCCTTTTTCATACGCAGTATTTT; v_call: TRBV5-1; j_call: TRBJ2-3; d_call: -; clone_size: -
cdr3_aa: CASSQEGSAGSGGYTF; cdr3_nt: TGCGCCAGCAGCCAAGAAGGCTCCGCGGGGAGTGGTGGCTACACCTTC; v_call: TRBV4-1; j_call: TRBJ1-2; d_call: -; clone_size: -